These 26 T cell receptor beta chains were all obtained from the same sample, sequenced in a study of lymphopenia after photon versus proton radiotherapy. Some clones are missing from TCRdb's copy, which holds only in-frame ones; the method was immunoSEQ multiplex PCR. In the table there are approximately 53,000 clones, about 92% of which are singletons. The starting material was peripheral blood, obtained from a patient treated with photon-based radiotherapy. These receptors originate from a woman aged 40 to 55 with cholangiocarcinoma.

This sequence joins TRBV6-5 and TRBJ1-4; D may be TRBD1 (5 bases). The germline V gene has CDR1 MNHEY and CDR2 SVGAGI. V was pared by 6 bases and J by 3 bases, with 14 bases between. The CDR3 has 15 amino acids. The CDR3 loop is CASRPPGQPNEKLFF. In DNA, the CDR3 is TGTGCCAGCAGACCCCCTGGACAACCTAATGAAAAACTGTTTTTT.

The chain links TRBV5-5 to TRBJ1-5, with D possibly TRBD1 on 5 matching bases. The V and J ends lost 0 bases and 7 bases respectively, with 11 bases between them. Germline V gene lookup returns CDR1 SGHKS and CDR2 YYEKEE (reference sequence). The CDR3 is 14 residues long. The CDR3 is CASSLADGGQPQHF. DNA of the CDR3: TGTGCCAGCAGCTTGGCCGATGGGGGGCAGCCCCAGCATTTT.

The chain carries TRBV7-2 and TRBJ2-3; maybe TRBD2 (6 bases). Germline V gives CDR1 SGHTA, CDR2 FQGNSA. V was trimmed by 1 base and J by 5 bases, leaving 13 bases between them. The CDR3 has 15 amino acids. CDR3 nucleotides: TGTGCCAGCAGCTTAGTTGGCGGGAAGGGAGATACGCAGTATTTT. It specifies CASSLVGGKGDTQYF.

CDR3 sequence: CASSPGLAEPYEQYF. CDR3 sequence (DNA): TGCGCCAGCAGCCCCGGACTAGCGGAGCCCTACGAGCAGTACTTC. This sequence joins TRBV5-1 and TRBJ2-7, with 10 bases aligning to TRBD2. Trimming took 4 bases from V and 2 from J; bases not matched to a gene: 6. In germline, CDR1 is SGHRS, CDR2 YFSETQ. This CDR3 is 15 amino acids long.

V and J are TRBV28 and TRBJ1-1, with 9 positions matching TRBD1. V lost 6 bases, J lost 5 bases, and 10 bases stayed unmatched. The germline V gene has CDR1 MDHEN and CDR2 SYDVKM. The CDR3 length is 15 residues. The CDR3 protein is CASRSSGTGNTEAFF. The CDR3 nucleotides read TGTGCCAGCAGATCCTCCGGGACAGGGAATACTGAAGCTTTCTTT.

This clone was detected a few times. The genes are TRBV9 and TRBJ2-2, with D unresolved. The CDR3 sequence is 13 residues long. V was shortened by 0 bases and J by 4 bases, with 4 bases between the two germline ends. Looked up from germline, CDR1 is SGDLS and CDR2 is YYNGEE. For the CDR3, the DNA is TGTGCCAGCAGCGTAGAGATCACCGGGGAGCTGTTTTTT. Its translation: CASSVEITGELFF.

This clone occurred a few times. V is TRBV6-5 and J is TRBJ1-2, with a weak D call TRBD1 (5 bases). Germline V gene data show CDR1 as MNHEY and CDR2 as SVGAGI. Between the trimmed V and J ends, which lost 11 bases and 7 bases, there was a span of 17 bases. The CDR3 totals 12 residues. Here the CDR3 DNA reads TGTGCCGGAGCTCCGACAGACTCTGGCTACACCTTC. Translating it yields CAGAPTDSGYTF.

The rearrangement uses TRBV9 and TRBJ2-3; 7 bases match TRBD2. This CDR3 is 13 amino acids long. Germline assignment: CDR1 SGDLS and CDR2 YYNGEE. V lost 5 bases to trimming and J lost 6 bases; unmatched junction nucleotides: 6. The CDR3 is CASSRAGADTQYF. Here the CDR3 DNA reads TGTGCCAGCAGTCGGGCGGGAGCCGATACGCAGTATTTT.

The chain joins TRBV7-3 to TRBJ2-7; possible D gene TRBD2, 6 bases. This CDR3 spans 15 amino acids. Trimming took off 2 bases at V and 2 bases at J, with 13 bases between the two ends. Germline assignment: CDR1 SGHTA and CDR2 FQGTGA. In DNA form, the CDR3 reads TGTGCCAGCAGCTTACAACCGGGAGTGGCCTACGAGCAGTACTTC. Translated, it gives CASSLQPGVAYEQYF.

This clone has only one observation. In DNA form, the CDR3 reads TGCGCCAGCAGCTTACGGACAGGCAATGAGCAGTTCTTC. Its protein is CASSLRTGNEQFF. This sequence joins TRBV5-1 and TRBJ2-1; 7 bases map to TRBD1. The CDR3 is 13 residues long. Per the germline V gene, CDR1 is SGHRS and CDR2 is YFSETQ. The ends lost 2 bases at V and 6 bases at J; junction bases unmatched: 2.

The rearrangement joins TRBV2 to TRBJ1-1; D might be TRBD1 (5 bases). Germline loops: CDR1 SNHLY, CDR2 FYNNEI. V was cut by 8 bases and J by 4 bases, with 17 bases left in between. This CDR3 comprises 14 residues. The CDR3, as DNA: TGTGCCAGCTTTGGAGGCAGGGCCTCCACTGAAGCTTTCTTT. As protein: CASFGGRASTEAFF.

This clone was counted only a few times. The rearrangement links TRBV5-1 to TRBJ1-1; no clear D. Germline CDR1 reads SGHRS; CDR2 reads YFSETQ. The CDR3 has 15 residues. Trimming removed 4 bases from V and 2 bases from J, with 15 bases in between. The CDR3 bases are TGCGCCAGCAGCGGACTTGGTACGGCAAACACTGAAGCTTTCTTT. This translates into CASSGLGTANTEAFF.

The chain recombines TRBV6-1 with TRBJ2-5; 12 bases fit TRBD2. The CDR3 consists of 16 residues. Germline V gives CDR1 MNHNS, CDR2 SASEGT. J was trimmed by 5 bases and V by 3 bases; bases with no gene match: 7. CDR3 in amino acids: CASSDLAGGPPETQYF. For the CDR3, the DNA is TGTGCCAGCAGTGACCTAGCGGGAGGGCCCCCGGAGACCCAGTACTTC.

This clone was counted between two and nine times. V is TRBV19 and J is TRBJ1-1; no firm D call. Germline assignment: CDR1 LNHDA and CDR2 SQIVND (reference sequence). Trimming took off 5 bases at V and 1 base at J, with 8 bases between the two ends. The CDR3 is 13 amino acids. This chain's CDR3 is CASSWERNTEAFF. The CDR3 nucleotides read TGTGCCAGTAGTTGGGAGAGGAACACTGAAGCTTTCTTT.

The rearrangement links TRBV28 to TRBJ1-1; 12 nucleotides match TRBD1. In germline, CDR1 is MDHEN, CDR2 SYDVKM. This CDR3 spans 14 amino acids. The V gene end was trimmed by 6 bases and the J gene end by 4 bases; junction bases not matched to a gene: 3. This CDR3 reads CASSKGQGATEAFF. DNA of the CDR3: TGTGCCAGCAGCAAGGGACAGGGGGCCACTGAAGCTTTCTTT.

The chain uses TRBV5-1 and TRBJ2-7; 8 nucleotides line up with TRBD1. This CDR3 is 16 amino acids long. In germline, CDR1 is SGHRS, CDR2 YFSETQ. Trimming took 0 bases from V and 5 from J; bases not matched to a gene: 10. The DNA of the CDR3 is TGCGCCAGCAGCTTGGGGACAGGGTGGTTGAAGGACGAGCAGTACTTC. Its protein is CASSLGTGWLKDEQYF. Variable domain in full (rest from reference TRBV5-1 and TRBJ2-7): KAGVTQTPRYLIKTRGQQVTLSCSPISGHRSVSWYQQTPGQGLQFLFEYFSETQRNKGNFPGRFSGRQFSNSRSEMNVSTLELGDSALYLCASSLGTGWLKDEQYFGPGTRLTVT.

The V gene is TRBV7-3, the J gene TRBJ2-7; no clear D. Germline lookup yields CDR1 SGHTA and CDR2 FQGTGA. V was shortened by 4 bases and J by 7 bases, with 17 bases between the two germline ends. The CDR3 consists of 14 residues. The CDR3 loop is CASSSYLGPLEQYF. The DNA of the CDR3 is TGTGCCAGCAGCTCATACCTCGGGCCCCTGGAGCAGTACTTC.

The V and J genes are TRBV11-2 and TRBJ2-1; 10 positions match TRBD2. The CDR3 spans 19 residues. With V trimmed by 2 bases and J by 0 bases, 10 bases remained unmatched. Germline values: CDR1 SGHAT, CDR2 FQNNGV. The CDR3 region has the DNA TGTGCCAGCAGCTTACGGGCTAGCGGGGGCCTGAGCTCCTACAATGAGCAGTTCTTC. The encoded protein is CASSLRASGGLSSYNEQFF.

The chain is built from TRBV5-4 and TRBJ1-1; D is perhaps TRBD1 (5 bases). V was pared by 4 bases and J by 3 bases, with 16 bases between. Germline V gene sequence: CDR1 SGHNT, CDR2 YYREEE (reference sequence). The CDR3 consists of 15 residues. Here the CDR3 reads CASSLGGGVHTEAFF. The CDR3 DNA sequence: TGTGCCAGCAGCCTGGGGGGAGGGGTCCACACTGAAGCTTTCTTT.

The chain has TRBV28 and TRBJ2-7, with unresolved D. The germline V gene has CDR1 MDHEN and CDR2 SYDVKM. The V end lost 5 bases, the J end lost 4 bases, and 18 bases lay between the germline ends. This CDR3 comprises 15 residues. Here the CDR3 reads CASSTQFGRFYEQYF. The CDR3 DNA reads TGTGCCAGCAGTACCCAGTTTGGCAGGTTTTACGAGCAGTACTTC.

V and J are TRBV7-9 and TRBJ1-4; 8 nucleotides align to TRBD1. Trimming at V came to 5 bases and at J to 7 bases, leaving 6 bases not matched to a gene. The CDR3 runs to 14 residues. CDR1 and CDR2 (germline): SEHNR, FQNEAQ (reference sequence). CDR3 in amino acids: CASSPGQGFEKLFF. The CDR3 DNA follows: TGTGCCAGCAGCCCCGGACAGGGTTTTGAAAAACTGTTTTTT.

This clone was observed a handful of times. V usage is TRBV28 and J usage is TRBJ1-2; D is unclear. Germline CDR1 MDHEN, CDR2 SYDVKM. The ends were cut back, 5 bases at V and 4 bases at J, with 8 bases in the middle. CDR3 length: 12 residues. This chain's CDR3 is CASSMGSYGYTF. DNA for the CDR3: TGTGCCAGCAGTATGGGGAGCTATGGCTACACCTTC.

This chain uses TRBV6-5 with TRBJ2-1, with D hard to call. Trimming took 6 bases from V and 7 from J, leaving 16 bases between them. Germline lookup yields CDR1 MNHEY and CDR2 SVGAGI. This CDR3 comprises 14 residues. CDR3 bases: TGTGCCAGCAGCCAAACACCCCTATCGAATGAGCAGTTCTTC. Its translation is CASSQTPLSNEQFF.

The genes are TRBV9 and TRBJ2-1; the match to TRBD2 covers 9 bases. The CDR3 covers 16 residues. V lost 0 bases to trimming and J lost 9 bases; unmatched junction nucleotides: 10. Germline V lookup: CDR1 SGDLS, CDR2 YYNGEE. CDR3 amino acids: CASSVEAGGPLGEQFF. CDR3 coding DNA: TGTGCCAGCAGCGTAGAGGCGGGAGGGCCCCTAGGTGAGCAGTTCTTC.

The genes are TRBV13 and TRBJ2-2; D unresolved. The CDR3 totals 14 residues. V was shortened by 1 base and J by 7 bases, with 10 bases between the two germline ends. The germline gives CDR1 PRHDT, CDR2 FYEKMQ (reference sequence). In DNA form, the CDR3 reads TGTGCCAGCAGCTTAGCTCAGGCGAACGGGGAGCTGTTTTTT. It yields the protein CASSLAQANGELFF.

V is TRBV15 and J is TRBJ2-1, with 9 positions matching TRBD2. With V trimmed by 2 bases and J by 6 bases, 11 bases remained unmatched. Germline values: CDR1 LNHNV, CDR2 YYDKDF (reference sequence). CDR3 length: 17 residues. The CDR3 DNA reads TGTGCCACCAGCAGAAAAACCGCGGGGGGGCCCGGCAATGAGCAGTTCTTC. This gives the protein CATSRKTAGGPGNEQFF. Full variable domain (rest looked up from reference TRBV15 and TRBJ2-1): DAMVIQNPRYQVTQFGKPVTLSCSQTLNHNVMYWYQQKSSQAPKLLFHYYDKDFNNEADTPDNFQSRRPNTSFCFLDIRSPGLGDTAMYLCATSRKTAGGPGNEQFFGPGTRLTVL.